Following are 25 T cell receptor beta chains from one sample sequenced in a study of neurological immune-mediated disorders. TCRdb called the 5' RACE reads again in MiXCR, with one record for every CDR3 protein. The sample holds approximately 48,000 distinct CDR3 sequences; around 10% are singletons and the top ten take approximately 5%. Source material: PBMCs. The receptors here all came from a man aged 65-85 years with HTLV-1-associated myelopathy (HAM/TSP).

The gene calls are TRBV18 and TRBJ2-2; D is undetermined. CDR3 size: 16 residues. Trimming pared 1 base from V and 6 bases from J, leaving 15 bases between. Germline CDR1 is KGHSH and CDR2 is LQKENI. In DNA, the CDR3 is TGTGCCAGCTCACCACTCGCCGAGACGGGTCCCGGGGAGCTGTTTTTT. Residues: CASSPLAETGPGELFF.

The chain uses TRBV27 and TRBJ1-1; maybe TRBD1 (6 bases). CDR3 length equals 15 residues. The V end was cut by 4 bases, the J end by 1 base, with 13 bases between. Per germline, CDR1 MNHEY and CDR2 SMNVEV (reference sequence). Here the CDR3 reads CASSYGQKRNTEAFF. The CDR3 DNA reads as TGTGCCAGCAGTTACGGACAGAAGAGGAACACTGAAGCTTTCTTT.

This clonotype came up many times. The CDR3 DNA is TGTGCCAGCAGCCTCCTGGGGCGGACTAGAGACAATGAGCAGTTCTTC. Its protein product is CASSLLGRTRDNEQFF. The V gene is TRBV3-1, the J gene TRBJ2-1, with 7 bases aligning to TRBD2. Trimming cost V 4 bases and J 5 bases; bases outside gene matches: 11. Germline values: CDR1 LGHDT, CDR2 YNNKEL (reference sequence). The CDR3 runs 16 residues.

Many counts were recorded for this clonotype. This chain links TRBV7-9 with TRBJ2-7; TRBD2 is a possible D gene (5 bases). V was cut by 1 base and J by 4 bases, with 11 bases left in between. This CDR3 contains 14 residues. The germline CDR1 and CDR2 sequences are SEHNR and FQNEAQ (reference sequence). CDR3: CASSLEEPGYEQYF. CDR3 in DNA: TGTGCCAGCAGCTTAGAAGAGCCGGGATACGAGCAGTACTTC.

The table lists this clonotype with many counts. The rearrangement uses TRBV5-1 and TRBJ2-5; 8 positions match TRBD2. CDR1 is SGHRS, CDR2 YFSETQ, per germline. This CDR3 contains 13 residues. V was clipped by 4 bases and J by 5 bases; unmatched bases: 4. The CDR3 sequence: CASSPGGLETQYF. CDR3 DNA: TGCGCCAGCAGCCCGGGGGGGCTGGAGACCCAGTACTTC.

This clonotype was observed at least ten times. This rearrangement joins TRBV5-4 to TRBJ2-7; 7 bases align to TRBD2. The CDR3 length is 16 residues. The trim removed 0 bases at V and 6 bases at J, leaving 12 bases unmatched. Germline V lookup: CDR1 SGHNT, CDR2 YYREEE (reference sequence). CDR3 in amino acids: CASSLAGLGAFGEQYF. CDR3 DNA sequence: TGTGCCAGCAGCTTGGCCGGACTAGGGGCCTTCGGCGAGCAGTACTTC.

Judged by abundance, this clonotype is large. The J gene is TRBJ2-3, the V gene TRBV12-3 or TRBV12-4, with D possibly being TRBD2 (6 bases). This CDR3 is 13 amino acids long. The V end lost 6 bases, the J end lost 6 bases, and 13 bases lay between the germline ends. The CDR3 nucleotides are TGTGCCAGCAGACCGGGGGAGCTTGATACGCAGTATTTT. Its translation is CASRPGELDTQYF.

Note on this clonotype: It is likely a read error, because the conserved phenylalanine at the end of the CDR3 is missing. The DNA is left out, because the CDR3 cannot be placed on it with certainty; the CDR3 is given as TCRdb lists it. This sequence joins TRBV7-9 and TRBJ2-2; the table gives TRBD1 as D, unverified against the DNA. Counting both end residues, the CDR3 totals 16 amino acids. Germline lookup yields CDR1 SEHNR and CDR2 FQNEAQ (reference sequence). CDR3 sequence: CASSSGTGVLVGELIL.

This clonotype was counted at least ten times. This chain links TRBV6-4 with TRBJ2-3, with D perhaps matching TRBD2 (5 bases). Trimming pared 0 bases from V and 3 bases from J, leaving 7 bases between. This CDR3 contains 14 residues. Germline V gives CDR1 MRHNA, CDR2 SNTAGT. The CDR3 DNA reads as TGTGCCAGCAGTGACTCGGAGGAAACAGATACGCAGTATTTT. The encoded protein is CASSDSEETDTQYF.

This clonotype was counted at least ten times. The J gene is TRBJ2-5, the V gene TRBV5-1; 14 bases map to TRBD2. The trim removed 4 bases at V and 5 bases at J, leaving 4 bases unmatched. Germline V gene data show CDR1 as SGHRS and CDR2 as YFSETQ. The CDR3 consists of 15 residues. CDR3 bases: TGCGCCAGCAGCGGGACTAGCGGGAGTTCGGAGACCCAGTACTTC. It encodes CASSGTSGSSETQYF. Looking up the rest from reference TRBV5-1 and TRBJ2-5 gives the full variable domain: KAGVTQTPRYLIKTRGQQVTLSCSPISGHRSVSWYQQTPGQGLQFLFEYFSETQRNKGNFPGRFSGRQFSNSRSEMNVSTLELGDSALYLCASSGTSGSSETQYFGPGTRLLVL.

This clonotype was counted at least ten times. This chain connects TRBV6-5 to TRBJ1-5, with D perhaps matching TRBD1 (5 bases). This CDR3 spans 16 amino acids. V was trimmed by 0 bases and J by 7 bases, leaving 16 bases between them. Germline V gene lookup returns CDR1 MNHEY and CDR2 SVGAGI. CDR3 sequence reads: CASSYSGGGRGQPQHF. Written as DNA, the CDR3 is TGTGCCAGCAGTTACTCGGGGGGGGGTCGGGGCCAGCCCCAGCATTTT.

This clonotype was counted many times. The chain links TRBV2 to TRBJ2-1; the D gene is possibly TRBD2 (5 bases). Trimming pared 5 bases from V and 6 bases from J, leaving 8 bases between. This CDR3 is built from 12 residues. Germline V gene lookup returns CDR1 SNHLY and CDR2 FYNNEI. CDR3 coding DNA: TGTGCCAGCAGTCGGGATCGCAATGAGCAGTTCTTC. Translating gives CASSRDRNEQFF.

This clonotype was seen at least ten times. The chain recombines TRBV5-1 with TRBJ2-2, with 11 bases lining up with TRBD1. The CDR3 is made up of 13 amino acids. V lost 3 bases and J lost 13; bases outside the gene matches: 5. Germline values: CDR1 SGHRS, CDR2 YFSETQ. The CDR3 DNA follows: TGCGCCAGCAGCTCCGGGACAGGGGGGCGGCTGTTTTTT. Translating it yields CASSSGTGGRLFF.

The table lists this clonotype with many counts. This chain uses TRBV29-1 with TRBJ1-2, with D possibly TRBD1 on 5 matching bases. The CDR3 has 12 amino acids. V was pared by 3 bases and J by 8 bases, with 13 bases between. From germline, CDR1 is SQVTM and CDR2 ANQGSEA. The CDR3 here is CSVDPGGTGYTF. As DNA, the CDR3 is TGCAGCGTTGATCCGGGAGGGACGGGCTACACCTTC.

Many counts were recorded for this clonotype. V and J are TRBV20-1 and TRBJ2-5, with D tentatively TRBD1 (7 bases). V gave up 3 bases and J gave up 5 bases, with 13 bases separating them. The CDR3 is made up of 13 amino acids. The V gene's germline CDR1 is DFQATT and CDR2 SNEGSKA (reference sequence). The CDR3 is CSASPTGRETQYF. In DNA, the CDR3 is TGCAGTGCTAGCCCGACAGGGAGGGAGACCCAGTACTTC.

This clonotype was observed many times. The chain has TRBV29-1 and TRBJ1-3; 7 bases agree with TRBD1. The J segment lost 1 base and the V segment lost 7 bases, leaving 7 bases of the junction unmatched. The CDR3 runs 14 residues. Germline values: CDR1 SQVTM, CDR2 ANQGSEA. The CDR3 protein is CSARTGNSGNTIYF. CDR3 bases: TGCAGCGCCCGGACAGGCAATTCTGGAAACACCATATATTTT.

In this sample, this clonotype turned up many times. The chain joins TRBV12-3 or TRBV12-4 to TRBJ2-2; TRBD1 matches at 7 bases. The CDR3 is 15 residues long. The J segment lost 2 bases and the V segment lost 5 bases, leaving 5 bases of the junction unmatched. This CDR3 reads CASSLQGINTGELFF. CDR3 coding DNA: TGTGCCAGCAGTCTACAGGGGATTAACACCGGGGAGCTGTTTTTT.

In its sample, this clonotype was seen a few times. The genes are TRBV5-1 and TRBJ2-1; 7 bases map to TRBD1. Germline-derived CDR1 and CDR2 are SGHRS and YFSETQ. The trim removed 4 bases at V and 11 bases at J, leaving 12 bases unmatched. This CDR3 contains 14 residues. DNA for the CDR3: TGCGCCAGCAGCCCATCAACACAGGGGAATAAGCAGTTCTTC. This codes for CASSPSTQGNKQFF.

This clonotype was detected many times. The genes are TRBV28 and TRBJ2-5, with 10 bases lining up with TRBD1. This CDR3 is built from 15 residues. Looked up from germline, CDR1 is MDHEN and CDR2 is SYDVKM. V trimming: 6 bases; J trimming: 5 bases; junction bases outside the gene matches: 9. In nucleotides, the CDR3 is TGTGCCAGCAGAACCCGGGACAGGGGAGAGGAGACCCAGTACTTC. Its translation: CASRTRDRGEETQYF.

The table lists this clonotype with many counts. The chain links TRBV3-1 to TRBJ2-3, with 12 bases identical to TRBD2. In germline, CDR1 is LGHDT, CDR2 YNNKEL (reference sequence). With V trimmed by 4 bases and J by 2 bases, 7 bases remained unmatched. This CDR3 comprises 17 residues. Here the CDR3 DNA reads TGTGCCAGCAGCCGTCGGACTAGCGGGACGTCCACAGATACGCAGTATTTT. Translated: CASSRRTSGTSTDTQYF.

Comments on this clonotype: The junction departs from germline at one end; a sequencing error may be responsible. V is TRBV6-5 and J is TRBJ2-2; D not resolved. The CDR3 consists of 15 residues. The V gene's germline CDR1 is MNHEY and CDR2 SVGAGI. For the CDR3, the DNA is TGTGCCAGCAGTTACGGCCATTCGAACACCTGGGAGCTGTTTTTT. Encoded protein: CASSYGHSNTWELFF.

This clonotype was found many times. CDR3 DNA: TGTGCCAGCGGGTACACAGGGAGCATGGGCCTTTTCTATAATTCACCCCTCCACTTT. Its protein product is CASGYTGSMGLFYNSPLHF. The chain recombines TRBV27 with TRBJ1-6, with a tentative D call TRBD1 (6 bases). The CDR3 is 19 residues long. V was trimmed by 8 bases and J by 3 bases, leaving 26 bases between them. Germline CDR1 and CDR2: MNHEY and SMNVEV (reference sequence).

This clonotype was recorded many times. The chain employs TRBV5-1 and TRBJ1-4, with 7 bases lining up with TRBD1. CDR3 length: 17 residues. V dropped 3 bases and J dropped 0; count of bases not matched to a gene: 8. Germline V CDR1 and CDR2: SGHRS, YFSETQ. The CDR3, as DNA: TGCGCCAGCAGCTCTTACAGGGGAGGCGCAACTAATGAAAAACTGTTTTTT. This gives the protein CASSSYRGGATNEKLFF.

The chain combines TRBV20-1 with TRBJ1-1; D is undetermined. With 1 base removed from V and 8 bases from J, the gap between germline ends came to 14 bases. The CDR3 is made up of 13 amino acids. Germline-derived CDR1 and CDR2 are DFQATT and SNEGSKA (reference sequence). The CDR3 nucleotides read TGCAGTGCTAGAGGCTTCAGGACCGGAGAAGCTTTCTTT. Translated: CSARGFRTGEAFF.

This clonotype has a count of ten or more. This sequence joins TRBV7-6 and TRBJ2-3; TRBD2 agrees at 11 bases. The CDR3 contains 19 residues. V shed 5 bases, J shed 0 bases, and the junction held 13 bases outside the gene matches. The germline CDR1 and CDR2 sequences are SGHVS and FNYEAQ. Here the CDR3 reads CASSHGTSGDAASTDTQYF. DNA for the CDR3: TGTGCCAGCAGCCATGGGACTAGCGGCGATGCGGCTAGCACAGATACGCAGTATTTT.